Presented here are 11 T cell receptor beta chains from one specimen sequenced in a study of long-term antiretroviral therapy in people with HIV. Run at survey level, the immunoSEQ assay was version v3.0. Only in-frame clones appear in the TCRdb table, and some are missing; sequencing was by immunoSEQ multiplex PCR. The data contain about 22,000 clones, roughly 84% of them singletons. The material sequenced was unsorted PBMCs, taken 1.3 years after starting antiretroviral therapy. These receptor sequences come from a man aged 60-69 years with HIV.

The CDR3 reads CASSGDLVTNEKLFF. CDR3 in DNA: TGTGCCAGCAGCGGTGACCTCGTAACTAATGAAAAACTGTTTTTT. The chain employs TRBV2 and TRBJ1-4; unclear D gene. Trimming removed 6 bases at V and 1 base at J, with 12 bases between. In germline, CDR1 is SNHLY, CDR2 FYNNEI. The length of the CDR3 is 15 residues. Complete variable domain (other parts from reference TRBV2 and TRBJ1-4): EPEVTQTPSHQVTQMGQEVILRCVPISNHLYFYWYRQILGQKVEFLVSFYNNEISEKSEIFDDQFSVERPDGSNFTLKIRSTKLEDSAMYFCASSGDLVTNEKLFFGSGTQLSVL.

J is TRBJ2-1 and V is TRBV5-1; D not certain. This CDR3 has 14 residues. Trimming left V 4 bases short and J 4 bases short, with 12 bases between. The germline V gene encodes CDR1 SGHRS and CDR2 YFSETQ. CDR3: CASSPPPDYNEQFF. For the CDR3, the DNA is TGCGCCAGCAGCCCTCCCCCCGATTACAATGAGCAGTTCTTC.

This chain uses TRBV14 with TRBJ2-7; no reliable D call. With 3 bases removed from V and 1 base from J, the gap between germline ends came to 7 bases. The CDR3 consists of 13 residues. Germline CDR1 is SGHDN and CDR2 is FVKESK. CDR3 amino acids: CASSHGRSYEQYF. CDR3 coding DNA: TGTGCCAGCAGCCATGGTAGATCCTACGAGCAGTACTTC.

The rearrangement uses TRBV10-3 and TRBJ2-2, with TRBD1 matching over 9 bases. Losses at the gene ends were 7 bases for V and 0 bases for J; bases not matched to a gene: 6. The length of the CDR3 is 16 residues. Germline V gene sequence: CDR1 ENHRY, CDR2 SYGVKD. CDR3 amino acids: CAITATGGANTGELFF. The CDR3 coding sequence is TGTGCCATCACCGCGACAGGGGGAGCGAACACCGGGGAGCTGTTTTTT.

The chain employs TRBV6-6 and TRBJ2-7; D is uncertain. V was shortened by 0 bases and J by 4 bases, with 10 bases between the two germline ends. Germline CDR1 MNHNY, CDR2 SVGAGI (reference sequence). There are 14 residues in the CDR3. The CDR3 loop reads CASSYSTRGYEQYF. The CDR3 DNA is TGTGCCAGCAGTTACTCGACCAGAGGATACGAGCAGTACTTC.

The chain couples TRBV5-1 to TRBJ2-3, with TRBD1 identical over 7 bases. Germline V CDR1 and CDR2: SGHRS, YFSETQ. The CDR3 has 15 residues. Losses at the gene ends were 0 bases for V and 8 bases for J; bases not matched to a gene: 9. CDR3 DNA: TGCGCCAGCAGCTTGGCTATTTCAGGGGGTGGTACGCAGTATTTT. Its protein is CASSLAISGGGTQYF.

This clone was observed a single time. The rearrangement links TRBV7-9 to TRBJ2-7; D may match TRBD1 or TRBD2 (5 bases each). Trimming left V 4 bases short and J 4 bases short, with 17 bases between. The CDR3 consists of 15 residues. Germline CDR1 is SEHNR and CDR2 is FQNEAQ (reference sequence). The CDR3, as DNA: TGTGCCAGCAGCTCTACCCGGGACCGTCAGTACGAGCAGTACTTC. This gives the protein CASSSTRDRQYEQYF.

Comments on this clone: A junction boundary mismatches the germline segment, possibly from a read error. This chain joins TRBV11-2 and TRBJ1-4; D is undetermined. Germline CDR1 is SGHAT and CDR2 is FQNNGV. The CDR3 spans 11 residues. CDR3 protein: CASSLDGELFF. Written as DNA, the CDR3 is TGTGCCAGCAGCCTAGACGGGGAACTGTTTTTT.

The rearrangement links TRBV18 to TRBJ2-7; D is tentatively TRBD1 or TRBD2 (5 bases each). Germline assignment: CDR1 KGHSH and CDR2 LQKENI. V was clipped by 0 bases and J by 7 bases, with 16 bases between them. CDR3 length: 15 residues. The CDR3 here is CASSPPGPPFGEQYF. CDR3 sequence (DNA): TGTGCCAGCTCACCACCGGGACCGCCCTTCGGGGAGCAGTACTTC.

The CDR3 reads CASSLNPAETQYF. The CDR3 DNA follows: TGTGCCAGCAGCTTAAATCCGGCGGAGACCCAGTACTTC. V and J are TRBV7-3 and TRBJ2-5; D gene ambiguous. With 1 base removed from V and 5 bases from J, the gap between germline ends came to 8 bases. The CDR3 length is 13 residues. Germline V gene data show CDR1 as SGHTA and CDR2 as FQGTGA.

The chain employs TRBV7-9 and TRBJ2-7, with 8 bases fitting TRBD1. There are 16 residues in the CDR3. Germline loops: CDR1 SEHNR, CDR2 FQNEAQ (reference sequence). V shed 5 bases, J shed 1 base, and the junction held 10 bases outside the gene matches. The CDR3 DNA reads as TGTGCCAGCAGCCCGGTAGGGACAGGCCATTCCTACGAGCAGTACTTC. Its protein is CASSPVGTGHSYEQYF.